This T cell receptor beta chain is from a study of OX40 agonist ivuxolimab in advanced cancers. Looking at the study overall: Two patients with cutaneous melanoma and one with hepatocellular carcinoma, three in total, showed partial responses.

Points on this clone: As yet, its antigen is unknown.

Data came from immunoSEQ multiplex PCR; TCRdb stores just in-frame clones and leaves some out. Among 70,000 or so clones listed, 90% were seen once. Study-level results: Clonal expansion was among the lowest in partial responders at 0.1-3.0 mg/kg, especially CD8+. At 0.1 to 3.0 mg/kg, CD4+ and CD8+ blood T cells expanded clonally by week 6.

At cycle 4 day 1, cycle 7 day 1, and baseline, blood was sampled. Trimming cost V 2 bases and J 0 bases, with 13 bases left between them. This CDR3 comprises 16 residues. Germline lookup yields CDR1 SGHRS and CDR2 YFSETQ. The input for sequencing was CD4+ or CD8+ T cells sorted from blood, taken in a trial of the OX40 agonist ivuxolimab. The rearrangement uses TRBV5-1 and TRBJ2-3; D gene uncertain. The sequence was collected from an adult with an advanced solid tumor such as melanoma, head and neck, liver or kidney cancer. CDR3 DNA sequence: TGCGCCAGCAGCTTCCCGAGCACAGCTAGCACAGATACGCAGTATTTT. Translating gives CASSFPSTASTDTQYF.